This is a list of T cell receptor beta chains from one sample in a study of OX40 agonist ivuxolimab in advanced cancers. The method was immunoSEQ multiplex PCR; TCRdb's version includes in-frame clones alone and lacks a portion of them. Seen here are roughly 32,000 clones, 80% to 85% observed once, and the top ten hold approximately 24%. Sample: CD4+ or CD8+ T cells sorted from blood, taken in a trial of the OX40 agonist ivuxolimab. The source is an adult with an advanced solid tumor such as melanoma, head and neck, liver or kidney cancer. CDR3s include the opening cysteine and the closing phenylalanine or tryptophan. D genes are given only for firm matches. Clone size is not always given. Where it is, it says once, few, many or a class for expanded clones.

D gene	V gene	clone size	J gene	CDR3 DNA	CDR3 protein
NA	TRBV6-6	NA	TRBJ1-5	TGTGCCAGCAGTTATAACGACTACACCAATCAGCCCCAGCATTTT	CASSYNDYTNQPQHF
NA	TRBV25-1	NA	TRBJ2-1	TGTGCCAGCAGTGGGGACATCCGCTACAATGAGCAGTTCTTC	CASSGDIRYNEQFF
TRBD2	TRBV25-1	NA	TRBJ2-7	TGTGCCAGCAGTGAAACCGCTTCCGGGCGGGGGGTCTCCTACGAGCAGTACTTC	CASSETASGRGVSYEQYF
NA	TRBV5-1	NA	TRBJ2-5	TGCGCCAGCTGCCGCGGAGCCTCCAGGGAGACCCAGTACTTC	CASCRGASRETQYF
NA	TRBV5-6	once	TRBJ2-7	TGTGCCAGCAGCTTCAACGTGGGGCTACCTACCTACGAGCAGTACTTC	CASSFNVGLPTYEQYF
NA	TRBV21-1	once	TRBJ2-1	TGTGCCAGCAGCGACAGGGACTACAATGAGCAGTTCTTC	CASSDRDYNEQFF
TRBD2	TRBV4-2	NA	TRBJ2-3	TGTGCCAGCAGCCAAGGTGGGCGGGGGAGCGGGGCAGATACGCAGTATTTT	CASSQGGRGSGADTQYF
NA	TRBV10-3	NA	TRBJ2-2	TGTGCCATCAGTCAGGGTGCCGGGGAGCTGTTTTTT	CAISQGAGELFF
TRBD1	TRBV4-1	NA	TRBJ2-3	TGCGCCAGCAGCTCCCGGACAGGTTTCACAGATACGCAGTATTTT	CASSSRTGFTDTQYF
NA	TRBV18	NA	TRBJ2-1	TGTGCCAGCTCACCACCGTTCTCTAGGACGGGTCCTTCTGAGCAGTTCTTC	CASSPPFSRTGPSEQFF
NA	TRBV28	NA	TRBJ2-3	TGTGCCAGTACCGGGGGAGGTGGCACAGATACGCAGTATTTT	CASTGGGGTDTQYF
TRBD1	TRBV7-9	NA	TRBJ1-6	TGTGCCAGCAGCTTAGCAGCAGGGGGCTGGAATTCACCCCTCCACTTT	CASSLAAGGWNSPLHF
TRBD1	TRBV5-5	NA	TRBJ2-1	TGTGCCAGCAGCAAGGGACAGGGCCTTCGGGAGCAGTTCTTC	CASSKGQGLREQFF
TRBD1	TRBV9	NA	TRBJ2-2	TGTGCCAGCAGCCTACCCGGGACAGGGAACACCGGGGAGCTGTTTTTT	CASSLPGTGNTGELFF
NA	TRBV30	NA	TRBJ1-2	TGTGCCTGGAGCTTCGCAGAAACAGATGGCTACACCTTC	CAWSFAETDGYTF
NA	TRBV2	NA	TRBJ1-1	TGTGCCAGCAGTGAACGGGGATGGAACACTGAAGCTTTCTTT	CASSERGWNTEAFF
NA	TRBV19	NA	TRBJ1-2	TGTGCCAGTAGTATTTCCCACAATAACTATGGCTACACCTTC	CASSISHNNYGYTF
NA	TRBV18	NA	TRBJ2-5	TGTGCCAGCTCACCGACGAGGGAGACCCAGTACTTC	CASSPTRETQYF
TRBD1	TRBV9	NA	TRBJ1-2	TGTGCCAGCAGCCCGGGACAGGAGGGTGGCTACACCTTC	CASSPGQEGGYTF
NA	TRBV6-1	NA	TRBJ2-5	TGTGCCAGCGGGTCGAGGGGCTTACAAGAGACCCAGTACTTC	CASGSRGLQETQYF
TRBD1	TRBV6-6	NA	TRBJ1-2	TGTGCCAGCAATTACAGAGACAGGGATACTGGCTACACCTTC	CASNYRDRDTGYTF
NA	TRBV7-2	NA	TRBJ2-5	TGTGCCAGCAGCTTGACTGAGACCCAGTACTTC	CASSLTETQYF
NA	TRBV2	NA	TRBJ1-5	TGTGCCAGCAGTGTACAAGCCAGTAATAGCAATCAGCCCCAGCATTTT	CASSVQASNSNQPQHF
NA	TRBV10-2	NA	TRBJ2-5	TGCGCCAGCAGTGAGTCGAGAGGGACCCAGTACTTC	CASSESRGTQYF
TRBD2	TRBV11-2	NA	TRBJ2-2	TGTGCCAGCAGCGCCCGCTTTGCGGGGGGTATGAACACCGGGGAGCTGTTTTTT	CASSARFAGGMNTGELFF
TRBD1	TRBV4-1	NA	TRBJ2-6	TGCGCCAGCAGCCAGGTCAGGGGGATCGGGGCCAACGTCCTGACTTTC	CASSQVRGIGANVLTF
TRBD2	TRBV13	NA	TRBJ2-3	TGTGCCAGCAGCCAAGAGGGACTAGCCACAGATACGCAGTATTTT	CASSQEGLATDTQYF
NA	TRBV2	NA	TRBJ2-5	TGTGCCAGCAGTGACAGGGGTGAGACCCAGTACTTC	CASSDRGETQYF
NA	TRBV5-1	once	TRBJ2-5	TGCGCCAGCAGCTGGGGACGGCCTCAACAAGAGACCCAGTACTTC	CASSWGRPQQETQYF
NA	TRBV30	NA	TRBJ1-5	TGTGCCTGGAGTAGGGGAGACTATAGCAATCAGCCCCAGCATTTT	CAWSRGDYSNQPQHF